This entry features one T cell receptor (beta chain) sequence. The immunoSEQ assay amplified TCRB CDR3 from up to 2 ug DNA. Sequencing was performed with immunoSEQ multiplex PCR; in TCRdb, only in-frame clones are kept and a portion is missing. This table has about 94,000 clones, approximately 80% appearing once. This CDR3 contains 14 residues. The germline V gene has CDR1 SGHRS and CDR2 YFSETQ. V was shortened by 4 bases and J by 13 bases, with 18 bases between the two germline ends. The data stem from a study of glioma-infiltrating T cells after dendritic cell vaccination. Background on the study: Dendritic cells derived from monocytes and pulsed with autologous tumor lysate formed the vaccine.

Time point here: after dendritic cell vaccination, including at tumor progression/relapse. This receptor was obtained from a human donor with glioblastoma. Source: blood, taken after dendritic cell vaccination. The chain links TRBV5-1 to TRBJ1-6, with D possibly matching TRBD1 (5 bases). The CDR3 here is CASSPALAGGPLHF. The CDR3 DNA sequence: TGCGCCAGCAGCCCTGCCCTGGCGGGGGGGCCCCTCCACTTT.